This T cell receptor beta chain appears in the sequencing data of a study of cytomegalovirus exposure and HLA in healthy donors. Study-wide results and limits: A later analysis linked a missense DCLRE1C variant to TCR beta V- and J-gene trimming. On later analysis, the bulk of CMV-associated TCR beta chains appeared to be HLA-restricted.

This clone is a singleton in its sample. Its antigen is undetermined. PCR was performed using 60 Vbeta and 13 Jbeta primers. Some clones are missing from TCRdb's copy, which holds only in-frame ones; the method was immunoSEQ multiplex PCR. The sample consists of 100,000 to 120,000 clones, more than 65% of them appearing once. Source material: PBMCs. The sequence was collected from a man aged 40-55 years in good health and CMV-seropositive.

The CDR3 DNA is TGTGCCAGCAGTTCTCTTACTAGAACGAGAACCTACGAGCAGTACTTC. Its translation is CASSSLTRTRTYEQYF. V and J are TRBV27 and TRBJ2-7; D may be TRBD2 (5 bases). The germline CDR1 and CDR2 sequences are MNHEY and SMNVEV (reference sequence). The CDR3 has 16 amino acids. V lost 4 bases, J lost 2 bases, and 18 bases lay in between.